The 24 T cell receptor beta chains listed next were all sequenced from one sample in a study of cytomegalovirus exposure and HLA in healthy donors. The PCR had 60 Vbeta and 13 Jbeta primers. Assay: immunoSEQ multiplex PCR; the TCRdb copy retains only in-frame clones and omits some. The sample lists about 110,000 clones; around 75% were seen once. The sample taken for sequencing was PBMCs. These receptor sequences come from a man aged 30 to 39 in good health and CMV-seronegative.

This chain joins TRBV30 and TRBJ1-2, with 8 nucleotides matching TRBD1. After removal of 2 bases from V and 4 bases from J, the junction contained 3 bases not matched to a gene. The CDR3 covers 13 residues. CDR1 and CDR2 (germline): GTSNPN, SVGIG (reference sequence). The CDR3, as DNA: TGTGCCTGGAGTCAGGGACAGGCCTATGGCTACACCTTC. It yields the protein CAWSQGQAYGYTF.

The V call is TRBV27, the J call TRBJ2-7, with 11 bases lining up with TRBD1. V gave up 3 bases and J gave up 7 bases; unmatched junction bases: 2. Germline V CDR1 and CDR2: MNHEY, SMNVEV (reference sequence). This CDR3 is 13 amino acids long. The CDR3 DNA follows: TGTGCCAGCAGTTTGGACAGGGGGCAGGAGCAGTACTTC. This gives the protein CASSLDRGQEQYF.

J is TRBJ2-7 and V is TRBV21-1; the table calls TRBD1, which could not be checked here. TRBV21-1 is marked as a pseudogene. The CDR3 runs 17 residues. CDR3 nucleotide sequence: TGTGCCAGCAGCAAAAACGCTGACAGGCCCCCCTCCTACGAGCAGTACTTC. It yields the protein CASSKNADRPPSYEQYF.

The chain employs TRBV5-6 and TRBJ2-5, with TRBD2 identical over 7 bases. The CDR3 is made up of 15 amino acids. The germline CDR1 and CDR2 sequences are SGHDT and YYEEEE. The V gene end was trimmed by 0 bases and the J gene end by 5 bases; junction bases not matched to a gene: 7. CDR3 coding DNA: TGTGCCAGCAGCTTGGCCCTGGTGGGGGGGGAGACCCAGTACTTC. Its protein product is CASSLALVGGETQYF.

The CDR3 DNA reads as TGTGCCAGCAGCTCCGGACAGGGGGTGGCCGGGGAGCTGTTTTTT. Amino acids: CASSSGQGVAGELFF. The J gene is TRBJ2-2, the V gene TRBV6-6; 10 bases align to TRBD1. CDR3 size: 15 residues. CDR1 and CDR2 (germline): MNHNY, SVGAGI (reference sequence). J was trimmed by 6 bases and V by 6 bases; bases with no gene match: 7.

This chain uses TRBV10-3 with TRBJ2-7, with a weak D call TRBD1 (5 bases). CDR1 is ENHRY, CDR2 SYGVKD, per germline. Trimming removed 5 bases at V and 3 bases at J, with 8 bases between. The CDR3 spans 12 residues. The CDR3 nucleotides are TGTGCCATCAGTCCGGACAACTACGAGCAGTACTTC. Translating it yields CAISPDNYEQYF.

V usage is TRBV5-1 and J usage is TRBJ2-7; 9 bases line up with TRBD1. J gave up 2 bases and V 0 bases, and 6 bases lay outside the gene matches. The germline CDR1 and CDR2 sequences are SGHRS and YFSETQ. The CDR3 spans 16 residues. Here the CDR3 reads CASSLVAQGAPYEQYF. The CDR3 DNA is TGCGCCAGCAGCTTGGTGGCACAGGGGGCCCCCTACGAGCAGTACTTC.

The chain links TRBV29-1 to TRBJ1-2; D not certain. This CDR3 is built from 15 residues. CDR1 is SQVTM and CDR2 is ANQGSEA in the germline V gene. Trimming pared 4 bases from V and 1 base from J, leaving 16 bases between. The CDR3 DNA follows: TGCAGCGTTGTGTTAGTTACAGCAATTAACTATGGCTACACCTTC. Protein sequence: CSVVLVTAINYGYTF.

The chain employs TRBV19 and TRBJ1-3; D gene uncertain. Trimming took 3 bases from V and 1 from J, leaving 13 bases between them. This CDR3 has 16 amino acids. Germline V gene data show CDR1 as LNHDA and CDR2 as SQIVND (reference sequence). CDR3 coding DNA: TGTGCCAGTAGTATCCCCGGACTGATATCTGGAAACACCATATATTTT. Translation gives CASSIPGLISGNTIYF.

The J gene is TRBJ2-7, the V gene TRBV7-8; weak D call: TRBD2 (7 bases). Germline V gene sequence: CDR1 SGHVS, CDR2 FQNEAQ. The CDR3 loop spans 14 amino acids. V was shortened by 6 bases and J by 5 bases, with 17 bases between the two germline ends. In DNA, the CDR3 is TGTGCCAGCAGGGGTCCGGGGGGCGCGGACGAGCAGTACTTC. Its protein product is CASRGPGGADEQYF.

This sequence joins TRBV9 and TRBJ1-5; TRBD1 is a possible D gene (5 bases). Germline V gene sequence: CDR1 SGDLS, CDR2 YYNGEE. The V end was cut by 1 base, the J end by 6 bases, with 11 bases between. The CDR3 is 14 residues long. The CDR3 sequence: CASSVRGDGQPQHF. CDR3 sequence (DNA): TGTGCCAGCAGCGTACGGGGGGATGGTCAGCCCCAGCATTTT. Complete variable domain (other parts from reference TRBV9 and TRBJ1-5): DSGVTQTPKHLITATGQRVTLRCSPRSGDLSVYWYQQSLDQGLQFLIQYYNGEERAKGNILERFSAQQFPDLHSELNLSSLELGDSALYFCASSVRGDGQPQHFGDGTRLSIL.

V is TRBV5-5 and J is TRBJ2-7; the match to TRBD1 covers 8 bases. Losses at the gene ends were 4 bases for V and 5 bases for J; bases not matched to a gene: 17. Germline V lookup: CDR1 SGHKS, CDR2 YYEKEE (reference sequence). The CDR3 covers 17 residues. CDR3: CASSRTGYGAEEDEQYF. CDR3 sequence (DNA): TGTGCCAGCAGCCGGACAGGGTACGGGGCCGAAGAAGACGAGCAGTACTTC. Supplemented by reference TRBV5-5 and TRBJ2-7, the full variable domain reads DAGVTQSPTHLIKTRGQQVTLRCSPISGHKSVSWYQQVLGQGPQFIFQYYEKEERGRGNFPDRFSARQFPNYSSELNVNALLLGDSALYLCASSRTGYGAEEDEQYFGPGTRLTVT.

The chain uses TRBV30 and TRBJ1-2; tentatively, D is TRBD1 (5 bases). CDR3 length equals 12 residues. Trimming took off 4 bases at V and 7 bases at J, with 13 bases between the two ends. Germline V gene lookup returns CDR1 GTSNPN and CDR2 SVGIG (reference sequence). The CDR3 coding sequence is TGTGCCTGGACACCAGGGAAGGGTGGCTACACCTTC. This encodes CAWTPGKGGYTF.

V gene TRBV11-2 combines with J gene TRBJ1-5; no firm D call. Deletions cut 3 bases from V and 7 bases from J, with 10 bases between. The CDR3 spans 13 residues. Germline CDR1 reads SGHAT; CDR2 reads FQNNGV. The CDR3 is CASSLGRNQPQHF. In DNA, the CDR3 is TGTGCCAGCAGCTTGGGCAGAAACCAGCCCCAGCATTTT.

This clone showed up just once. The chain uses TRBV30 and TRBJ2-1, with a weak D call TRBD2 (7 bases). V lost 6 bases, J lost 8 bases, and 20 bases lay in between. The CDR3 runs to 14 residues. Germline CDR1 and CDR2: GTSNPN and SVGIG (reference sequence). The CDR3 spells CACLGGLIGDEQFF. Here the CDR3 DNA reads TGTGCCTGTCTGGGGGGGCTAATAGGCGATGAGCAGTTCTTC. Looking up the rest from reference TRBV30 and TRBJ2-1 gives the full variable domain: SQTIHQWPATLVQPVGSPLSLECTVEGTSNPNLYWYRQAAGRGLQLLFYSVGIGQISSEVPQNLSASRPQDRQFILSSKKLLLSDSGFYLCACLGGLIGDEQFFGPGTRLTVL.

The rearrangement links TRBV6-5 to TRBJ2-7; 7 positions agree with TRBD2. CDR1 and CDR2 (germline): MNHEY, SVGAGI. CDR3 length equals 13 residues. The V segment lost 6 bases and the J segment 2 bases; nucleotides outside the gene matches: 4. Written as DNA, the CDR3 is TGTGCCAGCAGGTCCAGCGGGACCTACGAGCAGTACTTC. Translation gives CASRSSGTYEQYF.

As DNA, the CDR3 is TGTGCCAGCAGTGAGTTCGATCAGCCCCAGCATTTT. Amino acids: CASSEFDQPQHF. The rearrangement uses TRBV6-5 and TRBJ1-5; no firm D call. The germline V gene encodes CDR1 MNHEY and CDR2 SVGAGI. The V end was cut by 5 bases, the J end by 5 bases, with 7 bases between. This CDR3 region has 12 residues.

As DNA, the CDR3 is TGTGCCAGCACCGTGGGCAGCCCGGGGGAGCCCCAGCATTTT. It codes for CASTVGSPGEPQHF. V usage is TRBV2 and J usage is TRBJ1-5; a weak D match, TRBD1 (5 bases). V was shortened by 7 bases and J by 8 bases, with 18 bases between the two germline ends. This CDR3 has 14 residues. Per the germline V gene, CDR1 is SNHLY and CDR2 is FYNNEI.

The chain recombines TRBV4-1 with TRBJ2-3, with 12 bases lining up with TRBD2. Losses at the gene ends were 2 bases for V and 7 bases for J; bases not matched to a gene: 7. This CDR3 region has 16 residues. The germline gives CDR1 MGHRA, CDR2 YSYEKL. CDR3 nucleotide sequence: TGCGCCAGCAGCCAACCGACTAGCGGGAGTATGTATACGCAGTATTTT. Residues: CASSQPTSGSMYTQYF.

The chain combines TRBV4-1 with TRBJ1-6; a possible D gene is TRBD1 (5 bases). Trimming left V 4 bases short and J 10 bases short, with 23 bases between. Germline loops: CDR1 MGHRA, CDR2 YSYEKL. The length of the CDR3 is 17 residues. CDR3 coding DNA: TGCGCCAGCAGCCTAAGAGACCCGCAGGGCAGCGACTCACCCCTCCACTTT. It translates to CASSLRDPQGSDSPLHF.

This clone was seen just once. The CDR3 here is CASSRGLEETQYF. CDR3 DNA: TGTGCCAGCAGCCGGGGACTGGAAGAGACCCAGTACTTC. V usage is TRBV6-5 and J usage is TRBJ2-5; possibly TRBD2 for D (6 bases). V lost 6 bases and J 3 bases, leaving 11 bases between the germline ends. This CDR3 has 13 residues. Germline lookup yields CDR1 MNHEY and CDR2 SVGAGI.

At least ten counts were recorded for this clone. The chain links TRBV29-1 to TRBJ2-3; 8 nucleotides agree with TRBD2. Unmatched junction bases numbered 8, after V lost 7 bases and J lost 2 bases. Germline loops: CDR1 SQVTM, CDR2 ANQGSEA. The CDR3 is made up of 14 amino acids. CDR3 DNA: TGCAGCGCCGGAGCGGGGGAAACCACAGATACGCAGTATTTT. Residues: CSAGAGETTDTQYF.

The DNA of the CDR3 is TGTGCCAGCAGCCCGCGGGGGGGGCTTGAAGAAGCTTTCTTT. It is translated as CASSPRGGLEEAFF. J is TRBJ1-1 and V is TRBV9, with D tentatively TRBD1 (6 bases). Germline V gene lookup returns CDR1 SGDLS and CDR2 YYNGEE. V was clipped by 4 bases and J by 8 bases, with 18 bases between them. The CDR3 spans 14 residues.

The V and J genes are TRBV27 and TRBJ2-7, with a weak D call TRBD1 (6 bases). Trimming took off 6 bases at V and 5 bases at J, with 20 bases between the two ends. This CDR3 is built from 15 residues. CDR1 is MNHEY, CDR2 SMNVEV, per germline (reference sequence). DNA for the CDR3: TGTGCCAGCAGCCCCCTGCTGGGACAACCCCACGAGCAGTACTTC. It is translated as CASSPLLGQPHEQYF.